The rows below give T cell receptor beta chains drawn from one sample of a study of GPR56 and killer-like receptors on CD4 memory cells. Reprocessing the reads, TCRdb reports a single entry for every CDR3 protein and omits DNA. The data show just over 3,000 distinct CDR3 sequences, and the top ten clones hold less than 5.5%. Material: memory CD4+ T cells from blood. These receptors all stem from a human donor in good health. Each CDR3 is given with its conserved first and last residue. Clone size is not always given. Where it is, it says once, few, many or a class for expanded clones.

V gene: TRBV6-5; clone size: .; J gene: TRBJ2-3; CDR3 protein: CASRFIDPPGGYTDTQYF
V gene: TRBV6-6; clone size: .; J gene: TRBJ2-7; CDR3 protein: CASSRTGAGGPYEQYF
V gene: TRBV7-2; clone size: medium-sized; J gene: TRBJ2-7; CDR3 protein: CASSLEAHYEQYF
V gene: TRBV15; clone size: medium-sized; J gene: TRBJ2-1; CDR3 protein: CATSGLSGGLPYNEQFF
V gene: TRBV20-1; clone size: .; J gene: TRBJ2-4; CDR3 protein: CSAPTRVKDIQYF
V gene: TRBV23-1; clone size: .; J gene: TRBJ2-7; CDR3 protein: CASSQWPPQGVNYEQYF
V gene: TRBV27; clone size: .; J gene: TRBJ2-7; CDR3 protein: CASKVGRGSYEQYF
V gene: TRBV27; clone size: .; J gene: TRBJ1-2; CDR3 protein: CASSWTRGYTF
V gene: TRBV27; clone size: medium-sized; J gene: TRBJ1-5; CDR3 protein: CASSSRRTNQPQHF
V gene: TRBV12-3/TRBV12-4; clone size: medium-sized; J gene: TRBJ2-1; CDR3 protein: CASRRLAGDNEQFF
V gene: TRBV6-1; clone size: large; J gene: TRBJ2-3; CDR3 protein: CASSLRTSGSTDTQYF
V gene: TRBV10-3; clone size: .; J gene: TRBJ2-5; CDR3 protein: CAISESTRGRETQYF
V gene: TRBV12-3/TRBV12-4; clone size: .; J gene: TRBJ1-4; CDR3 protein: CASSKQGISNEKLFF
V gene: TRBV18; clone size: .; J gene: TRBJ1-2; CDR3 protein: CASSPVPGPGETGYTF
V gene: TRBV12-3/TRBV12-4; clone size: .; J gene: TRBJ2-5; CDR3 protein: CASSLPLGETQYF
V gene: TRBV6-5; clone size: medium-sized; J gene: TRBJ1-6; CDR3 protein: CASSQRAPYNSPLHF
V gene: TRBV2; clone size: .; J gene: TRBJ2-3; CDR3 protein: CASRELAGGGETDTQYF
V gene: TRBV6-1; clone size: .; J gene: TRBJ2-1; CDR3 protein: CASSRTSGGLGSSYNEQFF
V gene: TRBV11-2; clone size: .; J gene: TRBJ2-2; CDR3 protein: CASSLDGTGELFF
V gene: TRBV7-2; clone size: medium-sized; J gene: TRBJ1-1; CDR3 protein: CASSLVGEAFF
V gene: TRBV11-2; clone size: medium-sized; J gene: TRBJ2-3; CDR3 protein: CASSLVNPTDTQYF
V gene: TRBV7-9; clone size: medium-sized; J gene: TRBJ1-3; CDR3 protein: CASQDRALGNTIYF
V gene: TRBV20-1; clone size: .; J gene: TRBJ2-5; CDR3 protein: CSAEASGPQETQYF
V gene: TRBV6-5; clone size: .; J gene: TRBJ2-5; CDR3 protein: CASSPTPGLAGGETQYF
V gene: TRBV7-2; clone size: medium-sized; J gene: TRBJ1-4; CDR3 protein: CASSPTGVSNEKLFF
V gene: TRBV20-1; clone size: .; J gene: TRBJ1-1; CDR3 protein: CSALRGQSMNTEAFF
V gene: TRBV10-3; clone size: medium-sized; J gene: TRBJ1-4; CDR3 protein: CATRDRPNEKLFF
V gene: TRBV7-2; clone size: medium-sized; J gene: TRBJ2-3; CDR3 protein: CASSLVGGADTQYF
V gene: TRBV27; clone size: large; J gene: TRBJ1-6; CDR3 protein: CASSRQGSSYNSPLHF
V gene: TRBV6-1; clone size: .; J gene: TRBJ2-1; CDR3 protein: CASSEEPSGGVYNEQFF
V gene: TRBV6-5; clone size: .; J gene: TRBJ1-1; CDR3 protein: CASINPRGLVYFF
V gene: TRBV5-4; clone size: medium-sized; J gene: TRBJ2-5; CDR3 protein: CASSFSGAETQYF
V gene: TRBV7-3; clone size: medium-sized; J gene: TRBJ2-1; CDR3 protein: CASQRLAGNNEQFF
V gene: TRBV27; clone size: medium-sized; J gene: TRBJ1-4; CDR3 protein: CASSSGGRNEKLFF
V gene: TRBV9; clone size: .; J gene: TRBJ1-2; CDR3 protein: CASSVASTRYTF
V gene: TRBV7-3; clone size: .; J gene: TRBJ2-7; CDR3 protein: CASSLKVRGTGYYEQYF
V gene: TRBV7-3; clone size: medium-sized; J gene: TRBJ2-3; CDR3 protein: CASSLKAAVGGTQYF
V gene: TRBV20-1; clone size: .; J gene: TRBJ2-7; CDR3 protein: CSARRSGVFHEQYF
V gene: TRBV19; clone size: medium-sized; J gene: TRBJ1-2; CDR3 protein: CASSPGQGESYGYTF
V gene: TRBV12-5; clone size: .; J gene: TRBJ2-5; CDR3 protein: CASGSQIGAGGTETQYF
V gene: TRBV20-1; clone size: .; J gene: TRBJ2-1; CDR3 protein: CSARAASGGRNEQFF
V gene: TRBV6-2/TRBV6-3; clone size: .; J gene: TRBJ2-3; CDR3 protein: CASSYPMGLAGPDTQYF
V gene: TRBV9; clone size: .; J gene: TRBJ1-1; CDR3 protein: CASSVANMNTEAFF
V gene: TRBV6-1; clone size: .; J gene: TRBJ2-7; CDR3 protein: CASSRTSGGLQYF
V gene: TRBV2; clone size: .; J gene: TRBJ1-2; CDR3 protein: CASSDPGTGQDGYTF
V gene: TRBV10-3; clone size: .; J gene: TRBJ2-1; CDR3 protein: CAISISGGFNNEQFF
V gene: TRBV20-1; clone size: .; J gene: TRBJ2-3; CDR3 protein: CSASPGQEGNTQYF
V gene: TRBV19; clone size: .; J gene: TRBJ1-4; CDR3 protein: CASRTGGTGTNEKLFF